One and the same sample provided the 24 T cell receptor beta chains below, sequenced in a study of response to subunit inactivated influenza vaccine. MiXCR, applied by TCRdb to the RT-PCR reads, yields one record per CDR3 protein. The sample contains about 650,000 distinct CDR3 sequences, 15% to 18% of which appear only once. Sample: PBMCs from blood, taken roughly 12 days after vaccination. These receptors were obtained from a man aged 50 to 60 who received an inactivated influenza vaccine.

The chain is built from TRBV30 and TRBJ1-2; possible D gene TRBD1, 5 bases. The CDR3 sequence is 13 residues long. The V and J ends lost 2 bases and 8 bases respectively, with 15 bases between them. Per the germline V gene, CDR1 is GTSNPN and CDR2 is SVGIG (reference sequence). CDR3 in amino acids: CAWSLQTGVGYTF. In DNA, the CDR3 is TGTGCCTGGAGTCTCCAGACGGGGGTAGGCTACACCTTC.

This clonotype was seen a handful of times. The genes are TRBV14 and TRBJ2-1; D is undetermined. The germline V and J ends were trimmed by 0 bases and 9 bases, with 9 bases remaining between them. Germline values: CDR1 SGHDN, CDR2 FVKESK. This CDR3 has 13 amino acids. The CDR3 DNA is TGTGCCAGCAGCCAAGATCGGGCGAGTGAGCAGTTCTTC. Amino acid sequence: CASSQDRASEQFF.

This clonotype was detected a few times. The chain carries TRBV7-2 and TRBJ2-7; no firm D call. This CDR3 comprises 17 residues. V gave up 0 bases and J gave up 4 bases, with 19 bases separating them. Germline V gene data show CDR1 as SGHTA and CDR2 as FQGNSA. The CDR3 DNA reads TGTGCCAGCAGCTTAGCGCGATCTGCTCTGTTTGGATACGAGCAGTACTTC. It encodes CASSLARSALFGYEQYF.

The J gene is TRBJ1-1, the V gene TRBV13; D gene unclear. The germline V gene has CDR1 PRHDT and CDR2 FYEKMQ (reference sequence). The ends were cut back, 5 bases at V and 1 base at J, with 14 bases in the middle. The CDR3 runs 15 residues. The CDR3 DNA sequence: TGTGCCAGCAGCCCCTTATGGGTAGGGAACACTGAAGCTTTCTTT. This sequence encodes CASSPLWVGNTEAFF.

This clonotype has only a few counts. The junction and the germline gene differ at one end; a read error may be behind it. The chain recombines TRBV20-1 with TRBJ2-1; maybe TRBD2 (6 bases). This CDR3 region has 11 residues. Germline CDR1 DFQATT, CDR2 SNEGSKA (reference sequence). The CDR3 nucleotides read TGCAGTGCTAGGGACTACGATGAGCAGTTCTTC. Translated, it gives CSARDYDEQFF.

The genes are TRBV20-1 and TRBJ2-3, with 8 bases matching TRBD1. Germline loops: CDR1 DFQATT, CDR2 SNEGSKA (reference sequence). This CDR3 comprises 17 residues. J gave up 4 bases and V 5 bases, and 17 bases lay outside the gene matches. The CDR3 sequence: CSAGARTGQLGADTQYF. CDR3 in DNA: TGCAGTGCTGGGGCCAGGACAGGGCAATTAGGTGCAGATACGCAGTATTTT.

The rearrangement joins TRBV7-2 to TRBJ2-7; D might be TRBD2 (6 bases). This CDR3 region has 15 residues. V was shortened by 1 base and J by 4 bases, with 14 bases between the two germline ends. Germline V gene lookup returns CDR1 SGHTA and CDR2 FQGNSA. CDR3 protein: CASSLEGGMKYEQYF. The CDR3 bases are TGTGCCAGCAGCTTAGAAGGCGGGATGAAGTACGAGCAGTACTTC.

This clonotype turned up a few times. The chain uses TRBV28 and TRBJ2-1, with 8 positions matching TRBD2. The length of the CDR3 is 14 residues. In germline, CDR1 is MDHEN, CDR2 SYDVKM. Unmatched junction bases numbered 5, after V lost 3 bases and J lost 7 bases. The CDR3 coding sequence is TGTGCCAGCAGTTTGTCGCCTAGCGGGAATGAGCAGTTCTTC. Translated, it gives CASSLSPSGNEQFF.

In its sample, this clonotype was seen many times. V usage is TRBV6-2 or TRBV6-3 and J usage is TRBJ1-1; TRBD1 is a possible D gene (5 bases). The V and J ends lost 5 bases and 1 base respectively, with 14 bases between them. This CDR3 contains 15 residues. CDR1 MNHEY and CDR2 SVGEGT come from the germline V gene. CDR3 sequence (DNA): TGTGCCAGCAGTCAACTGAGGGGCCGGAACACTGAAGCTTTCTTT. Translated: CASSQLRGRNTEAFF.

The rearrangement links TRBV5-5 to TRBJ2-2, with D perhaps TRBD1 or TRBD2 (6 bases each). V was cut by 1 base and J by 4 bases, with 14 bases left in between. Germline V gene sequence: CDR1 SGHKS, CDR2 YYEKEE (reference sequence). The CDR3 consists of 16 residues. DNA of the CDR3: TGTGCCAGCAGCTTGTATGGGGGGCAGGGCACCGGGGAGCTGTTTTTT. Its protein product is CASSLYGGQGTGELFF.

This clonotype was counted only a few times. V is TRBV4-3 and J is TRBJ1-1; TRBD1 matches at 8 bases. The CDR3 is 14 residues long. Looked up from germline, CDR1 is LGHNA and CDR2 is YSLEER. V gave up 4 bases and J gave up 4 bases; unmatched junction bases: 5. DNA for the CDR3: TGCGCCAGCAGCCGACGGACAGGGTTCACTGAAGCTTTCTTT. Protein: CASSRRTGFTEAFF.

This clonotype has just a few counts. The rearrangement joins TRBV5-4 to TRBJ1-1; D is perhaps TRBD1 (5 bases). Trimming removed 3 bases at V and 4 bases at J, with 13 bases between. The CDR3 loop spans 14 amino acids. CDR1 and CDR2 from the germline V gene are SGHNT and YYREEE (reference sequence). This CDR3 is CASSSAGVVTEAFF. The CDR3, as DNA: TGTGCCAGCAGCTCGGCGGGGGTGGTCACTGAAGCTTTCTTT.

This clonotype was counted between two and nine times. V gene TRBV29-1 combines with J gene TRBJ1-1; tentatively, D is TRBD1 (5 bases). This CDR3 comprises 14 residues. V lost 4 bases, J lost 3 bases, and 15 bases lay in between. Per the germline V gene, CDR1 is SQVTM and CDR2 is ANQGSEA. This CDR3 reads CSVVGRRGDTEAFF. For the CDR3, the DNA is TGCAGCGTTGTTGGGCGCCGGGGGGACACTGAAGCTTTCTTT.

The chain employs TRBV6-1 and TRBJ2-7; D is ambiguous. Germline V gene data show CDR1 as MNHNS and CDR2 as SASEGT. This CDR3 is built from 14 residues. The V and J ends lost 7 bases and 6 bases respectively, with 19 bases between them. The CDR3: CASIDPVASPEQYF. The CDR3 DNA follows: TGTGCCAGCATTGACCCCGTCGCGTCACCCGAGCAGTACTTC.

This clonotype was observed a few times. The chain carries TRBV29-1 and TRBJ2-5, with 7 nucleotides matching TRBD2. The CDR3 covers 14 residues. Germline values: CDR1 SQVTM, CDR2 ANQGSEA. After removal of 5 bases from V and 5 bases from J, the junction contained 11 bases not matched to a gene. The CDR3 region has the DNA TGCAGCGTTCGGCAGGGAGGGGCAGGGGAGACCCAGTACTTC. Translating gives CSVRQGGAGETQYF.

This clonotype was recorded a few times. The CDR3 sequence is CASSLVAGAVDTQYF. For the CDR3, the DNA is TGTGCCAGCAGCTTAGTAGCGGGGGCGGTAGATACGCAGTATTTT. The chain carries TRBV11-3 and TRBJ2-3; TRBD2 aligns across 9 bases. Germline V lookup: CDR1 SGHNT, CDR2 YENEEA. V dropped 1 base and J dropped 5; count of bases not matched to a gene: 4. The CDR3 length is 15 residues.

This clonotype turned up a few times. The rearrangement links TRBV7-9 to TRBJ1-2; D ambiguous. V lost 0 bases, J lost 9 bases, and 11 bases lay in between. The CDR3 consists of 13 residues. From germline, CDR1 is SEHNR and CDR2 FQNEAQ (reference sequence). CDR3 in DNA: TGTGCCAGCAGCTTAGCACGGGGAATTAGCTACACCTTC. Its protein is CASSLARGISYTF.

Only a few counts were recorded for this clonotype. The rearrangement uses TRBV29-1 and TRBJ2-7; 11 bases are shared with TRBD2. V trimming: 2 bases; J trimming: 7 bases; junction bases outside the gene matches: 10. CDR1 SQVTM and CDR2 ANQGSEA come from the germline V gene. The CDR3 consists of 15 residues. CDR3 amino acids: CSVEIRLAGSYEQYF. Written as DNA, the CDR3 is TGCAGCGTTGAAATACGACTAGCGGGGTCTTATGAGCAGTACTTC.

This clonotype showed up just a few times. The V gene is TRBV9, the J gene TRBJ1-1; D gene uncertain. In germline, CDR1 is SGDLS, CDR2 YYNGEE. The CDR3 loop spans 13 amino acids. V was cut by 0 bases and J by 0 bases, with 3 bases left in between. CDR3: CASSVAMNTEAFF. As DNA, the CDR3 is TGTGCCAGCAGCGTAGCCATGAACACTGAAGCTTTCTTT. Filled out from reference TRBV9 and TRBJ1-1, the complete variable domain reads DSGVTQTPKHLITATGQRVTLRCSPRSGDLSVYWYQQSLDQGLQFLIQYYNGEERAKGNILERFSAQQFPDLHSELNLSSLELGDSALYFCASSVAMNTEAFFGQGTRLTVV.

In its sample, this clonotype was seen a few times. The chain links TRBV5-1 to TRBJ2-1; D uncertain. V was shortened by 3 bases and J by 4 bases, with 14 bases between the two germline ends. The length of the CDR3 is 15 residues. CDR1 SGHRS and CDR2 YFSETQ come from the germline V gene. CDR3 coding DNA: TGCGCCAGCAGCTCAGACGGAAGAAATTACAATGAGCAGTTCTTC. Protein: CASSSDGRNYNEQFF. Full variable domain (missing parts from reference TRBV5-1 and TRBJ2-1): KAGVTQTPRYLIKTRGQQVTLSCSPISGHRSVSWYQQTPGQGLQFLFEYFSETQRNKGNFPGRFSGRQFSNSRSEMNVSTLELGDSALYLCASSSDGRNYNEQFFGPGTRLTVL.

A few counts support this clonotype. The chain couples TRBV12-3 or TRBV12-4 to TRBJ2-1; TRBD2 agrees at 11 bases. CDR3 length: 16 amino acids. V was pared by 3 bases and J by 9 bases, with 10 bases of the junction left unmatched. The CDR3 nucleotides read TGTGCCAGCAGTTTGCGGCTAGCGGGAGGCGGTGGTGAGCAGTTCTTC. It encodes CASSLRLAGGGGEQFF.

The chain couples TRBV3-1 to TRBJ2-5; 7 bases match TRBD2. The CDR3 has 14 amino acids. Germline loops: CDR1 LGHDT, CDR2 YNNKEL (reference sequence). V shed 4 bases, J shed 8 bases, and the junction held 10 bases outside the gene matches. For the CDR3, the DNA is TGTGCCAGCAGCCCGAACCCAACGGGGGGAACCCAGTACTTC. Translated, it gives CASSPNPTGGTQYF.

The sample holds a few counts of this clonotype. The V and J genes are TRBV11-2 and TRBJ1-1, with 7 bases lining up with TRBD1. This CDR3 is 17 amino acids long. In germline, CDR1 is SGHAT, CDR2 FQNNGV. The junction had 15 bases not matched to a gene; V was cut back by 4 bases and J by 4 bases. The CDR3 nucleotides are TGTGCCAGCAGCTCAATGACAGGGTGGTACGCTAGCACTGAAGCTTTCTTT. Encoded protein: CASSSMTGWYASTEAFF.

This rearrangement joins TRBV15 to TRBJ2-7; either TRBD1 or TRBD2 may supply D (6 bases each). Trimming removed 10 bases at V and 4 bases at J, with 23 bases between. The CDR3 runs to 15 residues. Germline V gives CDR1 LNHNV, CDR2 YYDKDF (reference sequence). CDR3 region: CAISRGAGLLYEQYF. In nucleotides, the CDR3 is TGTGCCATCAGTAGGGGGGCAGGCCTGTTATACGAGCAGTACTTC.